The 30 T cell receptor beta chains listed next were all sequenced from one sample in a study of blood T cell repertoires in COVID-19. Clones were sequenced by immunoSEQ multiplex PCR, and TCRdb holds only the in-frame ones, with some missing. The sample lists 260,000 or so clones, approximately 86% seen once, with around 0.7% in the top ten. The sequencing sample was made of peripheral blood. Receptors were obtained from a human donor in a cohort sampled during active COVID-19.

The chain is built from TRBV25-1 and TRBJ1-1; D may be TRBD1 (5 bases). The CDR3 loop spans 16 amino acids. V lost 4 bases and J lost 0, with 15 bases in between. Looked up from germline, CDR1 is MGHDK and CDR2 is SYGVNS. This chain's CDR3 is CASSGRWGGLNTEAFF. In nucleotides, the CDR3 is TGTGCCAGCAGTGGACGCTGGGGGGGTCTGAACACTGAAGCTTTCTTT.

The genes are TRBV10-3 and TRBJ2-1; TRBD1 agrees at 7 bases. The germline V gene has CDR1 ENHRY and CDR2 SYGVKD. The length of the CDR3 is 12 residues. After removal of 6 bases from V and 9 bases from J, the junction contained 5 bases not matched to a gene. The CDR3 loop is CAISGTASEQFF. CDR3 nucleotides: TGTGCCATCAGCGGGACAGCCAGTGAGCAGTTCTTC.

This chain connects TRBV3-1 (or the pseudogene TRBV3-2) to TRBJ2-3, with D hard to call. Between the trimmed V and J ends, which lost 4 bases and 4 bases, there was a span of 6 bases. The CDR3 totals 12 residues. The V gene's germline CDR1 is LGHDT and CDR2 YNNKEL (reference sequence). CDR3 in DNA: TGTGCCAGCAGCCGGTGGCCAGATACGCAGTATTTT. This codes for CASSRWPDTQYF.

As concerns this clone: Other DNA sequences from this sample encode an identical CDR3 as well. This chain links TRBV19 with TRBJ1-5; maybe TRBD1 (6 bases). Germline V CDR1 and CDR2: LNHDA, SQIVND (reference sequence). The CDR3 extends over 14 amino acids. With 3 bases removed from V and 7 bases from J, the gap between germline ends came to 13 bases. This CDR3 reads CASSIGGGGQPQHF. Here the CDR3 DNA reads TGTGCCAGTAGTATCGGAGGGGGAGGGCAGCCCCAGCATTTT.

V and J are TRBV11-2 and TRBJ1-1, with D possibly TRBD1 on 5 matching bases. CDR1 is SGHAT, CDR2 FQNNGV, per germline. CDR3 length: 15 residues. V shed 5 bases and J shed 0 bases, with 13 bases lying between them. The CDR3 nucleotides read TGTGCCAGCAGCGATCTTGACAGATTGAACACTGAAGCTTTCTTT. This encodes CASSDLDRLNTEAFF.

The chain is built from TRBV13 and TRBJ2-5; no reliable D call. The V end lost 0 bases, the J end lost 0 bases, and 8 bases lay between the germline ends. CDR1 and CDR2 (germline): PRHDT, FYEKMQ (reference sequence). The CDR3 extends over 15 amino acids. The CDR3 sequence: CASSLGGRYQETQYF. The DNA of the CDR3 is TGTGCCAGCAGCTTAGGGGGCAGGTACCAAGAGACCCAGTACTTC.

In its sample, this clone was seen a few times. The V call is TRBV6-1, the J call TRBJ2-2; TRBD1 might be the D (6 bases). Germline loops: CDR1 MNHNS, CDR2 SASEGT. This CDR3 spans 14 amino acids. The ends were cut back, 2 bases at V and 6 bases at J, with 10 bases in the middle. This CDR3 reads CASSEPTGPGELFF. In DNA, the CDR3 is TGTGCCAGCAGTGAACCAACAGGGCCCGGGGAGCTGTTTTTT.

This chain's CDR3 is CASSQVQEGYTF. CDR3 in DNA: TGTGCCAGCAGCCAAGTACAGGAGGGCTACACCTTC. The J gene is TRBJ1-2, the V gene TRBV3-1 (or the pseudogene TRBV3-2), with D possibly TRBD1 on 5 matching bases. Germline V CDR1 and CDR2: LGHDT, YNNKEL (reference sequence). V was clipped by 1 base and J by 8 bases, with 8 bases between them. CDR3 length equals 12 residues.

CDR3 bases: TGTGCCAGCAGCGTATATAGAGGACAGGACTTAGCGACCTTC. As protein: CASSVYRGQDLATF. The rearrangement joins TRBV9 to TRBJ1-2; 7 bases align to TRBD1. V trimming: 1 base; J trimming: 14 bases; junction bases outside the gene matches: 14. The CDR3 is made up of 14 amino acids. Germline V CDR1 and CDR2: SGDLS, YYNGEE. Full variable domain (missing parts from reference TRBV9 and TRBJ1-2): DSGVTQTPKHLITATGQRVTLRCSPRSGDLSVYWYQQSLDQGLQFLIQYYNGEERAKGNILERFSAQQFPDLHSELNLSSLELGDSALYFCASSVYRGQDLATFGSGTRLTVV.

The chain is built from TRBV23-1 and TRBJ1-2; D perhaps matches TRBD1 (5 bases). TRBV23-1 is an ORF, with its function uncertain. This CDR3 is 15 amino acids long. The V and J ends lost 0 bases and 0 bases respectively, with 8 bases between them. CDR3 bases: TGCGCCAGCAGTCAATCGACAGAGGCTAACTATGGCTACACCTTC. Its protein product is CASSQSTEANYGYTF.

The chain carries TRBV12-3 or TRBV12-4 and TRBJ1-1; no firm D call. V was cut by 4 bases and J by 3 bases, with 9 bases left in between. This CDR3 is 13 amino acids long. CDR3 bases: TGTGCCAGCAGTTACACAGAACACACTGAAGCTTTCTTT. Amino acids: CASSYTEHTEAFF.

V is TRBV6-5 and J is TRBJ1-1, with 9 bases identical to TRBD1. The J segment lost 12 bases and the V segment lost 5 bases, leaving 10 bases of the junction unmatched. Per the germline V gene, CDR1 is MNHEY and CDR2 is SVGAGI. The CDR3 runs to 13 residues. Written as DNA, the CDR3 is TGTGCCAGCAGTCTGCGACAGGGGGAGGCAACTTTCTTT. It codes for CASSLRQGEATFF.

The chain employs TRBV19 and TRBJ2-7, with TRBD2 identical over 10 bases. Germline lookup yields CDR1 LNHDA and CDR2 SQIVND (reference sequence). V trimming: 2 bases; J trimming: 6 bases; junction bases outside the gene matches: 10. The CDR3 has 16 residues. CDR3 nucleotide sequence: TGTGCCAGTAGTATACGAAAAGCGGGAGGGCCACTCGAGCAGTACTTC. It specifies CASSIRKAGGPLEQYF. The full variable domain, completed using reference TRBV19 and TRBJ2-7, is DGGITQSPKYLFRKEGQNVTLSCEQNLNHDAMYWYRQDPGQGLRLIYYSQIVNDFQKGDIAEGYSVSREKKESFPLTVTSAQKNPTAFYLCASSIRKAGGPLEQYFGPGTRLTVT.

Only one count was recorded for this clone. This chain connects TRBV29-1 to TRBJ2-3; 8 bases match TRBD2. The CDR3 spans 15 residues. CDR1 SQVTM and CDR2 ANQGSEA come from the germline V gene. Trimming cost V 5 bases and J 0 bases; bases outside gene matches: 7. In nucleotides, the CDR3 is TGCAGCGTTCGAAATAGCGGGGTTAGCACAGATACGCAGTATTTT. This codes for CSVRNSGVSTDTQYF.

This clone appeared a single time. This sequence joins TRBV3-1 (or the pseudogene TRBV3-2) and TRBJ2-5; TRBD2 aligns across 7 bases. The junction had 7 bases not matched to a gene; V was cut back by 1 base and J by 5 bases. CDR1 is LGHDT, CDR2 YNNKEL, per germline (reference sequence). This CDR3 region has 15 residues. The CDR3 region is CASSQGGGFGETQYF. The DNA of the CDR3 is TGTGCCAGCAGCCAAGGGGGAGGGTTTGGGGAGACCCAGTACTTC.

The J gene is TRBJ2-5, the V gene TRBV12-3 or TRBV12-4; TRBD1 might be the D (6 bases). Trimming left V 3 bases short and J 4 bases short, with 9 bases between. The CDR3 is 13 residues long. The CDR3 DNA reads TGTGCCAGCAGTTTGCAAGGGGGAGAGACCCAGTACTTC. Its protein is CASSLQGGETQYF.

A remark on this clone: The sample holds other DNA sequences that translate to the same CDR3. V usage is TRBV3-1 (or the pseudogene TRBV3-2) and J usage is TRBJ1-2; D not resolved. V was trimmed by 1 base and J by 0 bases, leaving 6 bases between them. The CDR3 spans 14 residues. Germline CDR1 reads LGHDT; CDR2 reads YNNKEL (reference sequence). The CDR3 sequence is CASSQGGANYGYTF. The DNA for the CDR3 is TGTGCCAGCAGCCAAGGAGGTGCTAACTATGGCTACACCTTC.

A few counts support this clone. The V and J genes are TRBV18 and TRBJ1-1; D is undetermined. The CDR3 totals 15 residues. The germline CDR1 and CDR2 sequences are KGHSH and LQKENI. Trimming took 6 bases from V and 2 from J, leaving 16 bases between them. CDR3 protein: CASSPQQHPNTEAFF. In DNA form, the CDR3 reads TGTGCCAGCTCGCCTCAACAACATCCCAACACTGAAGCTTTCTTT.

The V gene is TRBV7-8, the J gene TRBJ2-7; 9 bases agree with TRBD2. Germline V lookup: CDR1 SGHVS, CDR2 FQNEAQ. The junction had 7 bases not matched to a gene; V was cut back by 5 bases and J by 2 bases. This CDR3 is built from 15 residues. In DNA, the CDR3 is TGTGCCAGCAGCGATGCGGGGGGGCCCCCCTACGAGCAGTACTTC. Translation: CASSDAGGPPYEQYF.

The chain couples TRBV5-1 to TRBJ2-2, with 7 bases identical to TRBD2. The V segment lost 4 bases and the J segment 5 bases; nucleotides outside the gene matches: 17. The germline V gene has CDR1 SGHRS and CDR2 YFSETQ. The CDR3 is 18 residues long. The DNA of the CDR3 is TGCGCCAGCAGCCCCGAGGATTTAGCGGGCAGCGAGACCGGGGAGCTGTTTTTT. This codes for CASSPEDLAGSETGELFF.

The gene calls are TRBV30 and TRBJ1-6; 8 nucleotides agree with TRBD1. The germline gives CDR1 GTSNPN, CDR2 SVGIG (reference sequence). The CDR3 is 13 amino acids. The CDR3 loop is CAVHRGGYSPLHF. The CDR3 DNA is TGTGCTGTCCACAGGGGGGGATATTCACCCCTCCACTTT. Full variable domain (remainder filled in from reference TRBV30 and TRBJ1-6): SQTIHQWPATLVQPVGSPLSLECTVEGTSNPNLYWYRQAAGRGLQLLFYSVGIGQISSEVPQNLSASRPQDRQFILSSKKLLLSDSGFYLCAVHRGGYSPLHFGNGTRLTVT.

V usage is TRBV6-1 and J usage is TRBJ1-1; possibly TRBD1 for D (5 bases). Germline lookup yields CDR1 MNHNS and CDR2 SASEGT. The CDR3 consists of 16 residues. V lost 2 bases and J 1 base, leaving 14 bases between the germline ends. This chain's CDR3 is CASSELVGARNTEAFF. CDR3 coding DNA: TGTGCCAGCAGTGAATTAGTAGGGGCTAGGAACACTGAAGCTTTCTTT.

The chain is built from TRBV30 and TRBJ2-1; 7 positions agree with TRBD2. Looked up from germline, CDR1 is GTSNPN and CDR2 is SVGIG (reference sequence). V lost 2 bases and J lost 3; bases outside the gene matches: 13. The CDR3 loop spans 17 amino acids. CDR3 sequence reads: CAWSWGEVAGFYNEQFF. The CDR3 region has the DNA TGTGCCTGGAGTTGGGGGGAGGTAGCGGGCTTCTACAATGAGCAGTTCTTC.

The V call is TRBV7-9, the J call TRBJ1-2; D remains ambiguous. Germline V CDR1 and CDR2: SEHNR, FQNEAQ (reference sequence). Between the trimmed V and J ends, which lost 1 base and 6 bases, there was a span of 24 bases. The CDR3 runs 18 residues. In DNA form, the CDR3 reads TGTGCCAGCAGCTTAGGTGGGTCGACGACGAAAAAGGAGGATGGCTACACCTTC. Its protein product is CASSLGGSTTKKEDGYTF.

This chain links TRBV14 with TRBJ2-7, with a weak D call TRBD2 (5 bases). This CDR3 spans 15 amino acids. CDR1 and CDR2 from the germline V gene are SGHDN and FVKESK. The V end lost 0 bases, the J end lost 3 bases, and 12 bases lay between the germline ends. CDR3 DNA: TGTGCCAGCAGCCAAGATCCTAGAGGGATCTACGAGCAGTACTTC. Amino acids: CASSQDPRGIYEQYF.

This sequence joins TRBV11-2 and TRBJ2-2, with 10 bases fitting TRBD1. Per the germline V gene, CDR1 is SGHAT and CDR2 is FQNNGV. Germline trimming cut 6 bases from V and 4 bases from J; bases unmatched to any gene: 14. CDR3 size: 18 residues. CDR3 in amino acids: CASRRPGQGRASTGELFF. Here the CDR3 DNA reads TGTGCCAGCAGACGACCGGGACAGGGGCGAGCGAGCACCGGGGAGCTGTTTTTT.

The chain is built from TRBV29-1 and TRBJ2-1; a possible D gene is TRBD2 (6 bases). V lost 0 bases, J lost 7 bases, and 10 bases lay in between. Germline CDR1 SQVTM, CDR2 ANQGSEA. The length of the CDR3 is 13 residues. For the CDR3, the DNA is TGCAGCGTTGAAGATTGGGGGAGGAATGAGCAGTTCTTC. Residues: CSVEDWGRNEQFF.

The rearrangement uses TRBV18 and TRBJ2-7; 9 bases fit TRBD1. The CDR3 has 14 residues. From germline, CDR1 is KGHSH and CDR2 LQKENI. Trimming removed 6 bases from V and 6 bases from J; junction bases left unmatched: 9. The CDR3, as DNA: TGTGCCAGCTCCCCCCGGGACAGGGCTCTCGAGCAGTACTTC. Protein: CASSPRDRALEQYF.

This clone was seen a single time. V gene TRBV5-5 combines with J gene TRBJ1-5; 7 positions match TRBD1. V gave up 1 base and J gave up 2 bases; unmatched junction bases: 9. CDR1 is SGHKS, CDR2 YYEKEE, per germline (reference sequence). The CDR3 covers 17 residues. CDR3 residues: CASSLFSARGGNQPQHF. CDR3 nucleotides: TGTGCCAGCAGCTTGTTTAGTGCCAGGGGGGGCAATCAGCCCCAGCATTTT. Combining the CDR3 with reference TRBV5-5 and TRBJ1-5 gives the whole variable domain DAGVTQSPTHLIKTRGQQVTLRCSPISGHKSVSWYQQVLGQGPQFIFQYYEKEERGRGNFPDRFSARQFPNYSSELNVNALLLGDSALYLCASSLFSARGGNQPQHFGDGTRLSIL.

The J gene is TRBJ2-3, the V gene TRBV5-1; TRBD1 matches 8 bases. CDR3 size: 17 residues. Losses at the gene ends were 0 bases for V and 0 bases for J; bases not matched to a gene: 6. CDR1 is SGHRS, CDR2 YFSETQ, per germline. The CDR3 DNA reads TGCGCCAGCAGCTTGGGGGGCGGACAGGGCAGCACAGATACGCAGTATTTT. Translating gives CASSLGGGQGSTDTQYF.